The entry that follows covers one T cell receptor beta chain sequence. It lacks a known antigen. Nothing much larger sits one base from this clone, and base qualities are not available. Whole blood was collected in K2EDTA tubes by collaborating institutions according to the institutions' own protocols. Collaborator samples were shipped for TCRbeta analysis as frozen whole blood, isolated PBMCs, or DNA extracted from either sample type. The data originate from a study of blood T cell repertoires in COVID-19 (dated by TCRdb to 2018 to 2020). Regarding the study in general: The collaborator samples originated in the United States, Italy and Spain and spanned the acute and convalescent phases of COVID-19. The material from the prospective study consisted of cDNA or gDNA derived from T cells, B-cell-depleted T cells, or PBMCs. Deeply sampled blood TCRbeta repertoires from subjects exposed to, actively infected with, or recovered from COVID-19 were included in the dataset. The repertoires were released in a freely available public database meant as a resource for research on the immune response to SARS-CoV-2. The samples were drawn from two sources: the first 160 participants of the ongoing ImmuneRACE study, and 950 to 1,500 subjects contributed by 6 global collaborators. Sample metadata almost always included a de-identified subject ID, COVID-19 status, age in years and sex. Where available, HLA class I and class II types were taken from metadata supplied by the sample provider and were not determined by assay-based typing.

Broad study findings and their caveats: How much clinical and demographic metadata was included differed by source and by participant, and the metadata was provided uncurated.

TCRbeta CDR3 regions were amplified from genomic DNA by means of the immunoSEQ Assay, a bias-controlled multiplex PCR. The authors processed their data as follows. The number of nucleated cells in each sample was estimated by amplification of reference gene primers within the assay. To quantify the absolute abundance of each unique TCRbeta CDR3 rearrangement, sequence reads were collapsed and filtered. For each sample, productive Simpson clonality was calculated as the square root of Simpson's diversity index across productive rearrangements. This immuneACCESS table, as held by TCRdb, lists in-frame sequences with V and J called but not all clones. Of the missing ones, under half trace to an unresolved V gene in checked studies; the others have no known cause. The V and J calls and the clone size are those of that table, but D and trimming were determined from the DNA. The sample yields about 69,000 clones; approximately 89% were counted once. 4.8% of the sample belongs to the ten largest clones.

Trimming takes 3 bases from V and 3 bases from J, and the germline ends sit 9 bases apart. CDR1 and CDR2, per the germline V gene, are MDHEN and SYDVKM. The CDR3 measures 14 amino acids from cysteine to phenylalanine. Only the CDR3 DNA stays, 42 bases, in frame from base 1. Specimen: peripheral blood. The receptor's source is a woman aged 60 to 75 with active COVID-19. The chain was built from TRBV28 and TRBJ2-1; TRBD2 might be the D gene, on 5 matching bases. The CDR3 region has the sequence CASSFRAGYNEQFF. The bases read TGTGCCAGCAGTTTTCGCGCGGGCTACAATGAGCAGTTCTTC.